This record looks at one T cell receptor (beta chain) sequence and its context. The data stem from a study of Tregs in tolerant kidney transplant recipients. Unstimulated regulatory T cells (CD4+CD25+CD127-), CD4+CD25- non-regulatory cells, CD4 and CD8 cells were FACS-sorted from thawed PBMCs. Using immunoSEQ multiplex PCR, the repertoire was profiled, and TCRdb retains in-frame clones only, with some absent. The sample has some 60,000 clones; around four fifths are singletons. Per the germline V gene, CDR1 is KGHSH and CDR2 is LQKENI. Trimming removed 8 bases from V and 4 bases from J, with 11 bases in between. The CDR3 has 12 residues.

Input material: CD4+ T cells from blood. The V gene is TRBV18, the J gene TRBJ1-1, with TRBD1 as a possible D gene (5 bases). This clonotype was obtained from a human donor in good health. CDR3 sequence reads: CASRDAATEAFF. As DNA, the CDR3 is TGTGCCAGCCGGGACGCGGCCACTGAAGCTTTCTTT.